The 27 T cell receptor beta chains below were found in one sample sequenced in a study of lymphopenia after photon versus proton radiotherapy. The method was immunoSEQ multiplex PCR; TCRdb's version includes in-frame clones alone and lacks a portion of them. The sample yields 55,000 to 75,000 clones, about nine tenths seen once. This specimen consisted of peripheral blood, obtained from a patient treated with photon-based radiotherapy. The receptors originated from an older woman with pancreatic cancer.

The chain links TRBV6-5 to TRBJ1-6; D perhaps matches TRBD1 (5 bases). The CDR3 is 14 residues long. V was trimmed by 4 bases and J by 8 bases, leaving 12 bases between them. Germline lookup yields CDR1 MNHEY and CDR2 SVGAGI. The CDR3 loop is CASSSLGGDSPLHF. CDR3 DNA: TGTGCCAGCAGTTCATTGGGGGGGGATTCACCCCTCCACTTT.

V usage is TRBV5-1 and J usage is TRBJ2-7; D possibly corresponds to TRBD2 (6 bases). V was cut by 4 bases and J by 5 bases, with 13 bases left in between. The CDR3 is 13 amino acids. Looked up from germline, CDR1 is SGHRS and CDR2 is YFSETQ. The CDR3 is CASSKLGGNEQYF. The CDR3 coding sequence is TGCGCCAGCAGCAAACTTGGGGGGAACGAGCAGTACTTC.

J is TRBJ2-3 and V is TRBV15; possibly TRBD1 for D (5 bases). Deletions cut 1 base from V and 1 base from J, with 9 bases between. The CDR3 spans 15 residues. Germline V gene sequence: CDR1 LNHNV, CDR2 YYDKDF (reference sequence). The CDR3 DNA follows: TGTGCCACCAGCAGAGGATCCAGGGGCACAGATACGCAGTATTTT. This encodes CATSRGSRGTDTQYF.

This sequence joins TRBV5-6 and TRBJ1-1, with D uncertain. Deletions cut 5 bases from V and 1 base from J, with 15 bases between. Per germline, CDR1 SGHDT and CDR2 YYEEEE. CDR3 length: 15 amino acids. As DNA, the CDR3 is TGTGCCAGCAGTCCTGCGACGTCTTGGAACACTGAAGCTTTCTTT. It encodes CASSPATSWNTEAFF.

The chain has TRBV28 and TRBJ1-2; D is possibly TRBD1 (6 bases). The V and J ends lost 4 bases and 6 bases respectively, with 12 bases between them. In germline, CDR1 is MDHEN, CDR2 SYDVKM. The CDR3 totals 13 residues. CDR3 sequence: CASSSDRKDGYTF. CDR3 in DNA: TGTGCCAGCAGTTCGGACAGAAAGGATGGCTACACCTTC.

The chain couples TRBV5-6 to TRBJ1-4, with D tentatively TRBD1 (5 bases). Germline CDR1 and CDR2: SGHDT and YYEEEE. The ends were cut back, 9 bases at V and 1 base at J, with 16 bases in the middle. This CDR3 has 15 amino acids. DNA for the CDR3: TGTGCCAACGTCCGTGGGGCCAGAACTAATGAAAAACTGTTTTTT. It codes for CANVRGARTNEKLFF.

The V call is TRBV29-1, the J call TRBJ1-5; possibly TRBD1 for D (5 bases). V lost 6 bases to trimming and J lost 3 bases, with 12 bases between them. The CDR3 is made up of 13 amino acids. Germline V gene lookup returns CDR1 SQVTM and CDR2 ANQGSEA. The CDR3 sequence is CSVSGGINQPQHF. CDR3 nucleotide sequence: TGCAGCGTGAGTGGGGGAATCAATCAGCCCCAGCATTTT.

The chain carries TRBV20-1 and TRBJ2-7; D gene ambiguous. The CDR3 sequence is 11 residues long. Trimming pared 0 bases from V and 7 bases from J, leaving 7 bases between. Looked up from germline, CDR1 is DFQATT and CDR2 is SNEGSKA (reference sequence). CDR3 sequence: CSARESAEQYF. In nucleotides, the CDR3 is TGCAGTGCTAGAGAATCTGCGGAGCAGTACTTC.

The chain has TRBV29-1 and TRBJ1-1, with a weak D call TRBD1 (6 bases). This CDR3 region has 14 residues. V was cut by 3 bases and J by 6 bases, with 17 bases left in between. In germline, CDR1 is SQVTM, CDR2 ANQGSEA. CDR3 DNA: TGCAGCGTTGAGGGGGGGGCAGAGAGGTCTGAAGCTTTCTTT. It specifies CSVEGGAERSEAFF.

V gene TRBV19 combines with J gene TRBJ2-3, with D perhaps matching TRBD2 (6 bases). CDR1 LNHDA and CDR2 SQIVND come from the germline V gene (reference sequence). This CDR3 comprises 15 residues. V was clipped by 5 bases and J by 2 bases, with 14 bases between them. CDR3 residues: CASSAGLRFTDTQYF. CDR3 in DNA: TGTGCCAGTAGTGCGGGACTGAGGTTCACAGATACGCAGTATTTT.

The J gene is TRBJ2-2, the V gene TRBV29-1, with TRBD1 identical over 7 bases. The trim removed 5 bases at V and 1 base at J, leaving 4 bases unmatched. This CDR3 is 14 amino acids long. CDR1 is SQVTM, CDR2 ANQGSEA, per germline. CDR3 in DNA: TGCAGCGTTACCGGGACAGTGAACACCGGGGAGCTGTTTTTT. Its protein is CSVTGTVNTGELFF.

The chain joins TRBV10-3 to TRBJ2-5, with 10 bases that match TRBD1. The CDR3 is 15 residues long. Trimming took 3 bases from V and 3 from J; bases not matched to a gene: 4. In germline, CDR1 is ENHRY, CDR2 SYGVKD. CDR3 protein: CAISDRQGAKETQYF. In nucleotides, the CDR3 is TGTGCCATCAGTGACAGACAGGGGGCGAAAGAGACCCAGTACTTC.

The chain has TRBV4-3 and TRBJ1-2; D possibly corresponds to TRBD1 (5 bases). Germline CDR1 LGHNA, CDR2 YSLEER. V lost 1 base and J lost 6, with 15 bases in between. The CDR3 has 15 amino acids. CDR3: CASSQVKGTVHGYTF. The CDR3 DNA reads as TGCGCCAGCAGCCAAGTTAAGGGGACCGTCCATGGCTACACCTTC.

The chain joins TRBV27 to TRBJ2-6, with D unresolved. This CDR3 spans 19 amino acids. The V end was cut by 9 bases, the J end by 0 bases, with 24 bases between. From germline, CDR1 is MNHEY and CDR2 SMNVEV (reference sequence). The CDR3 DNA is TGTGCCAGTGCCGCTGGTTGGAGAGCAAGCGCCTCTGGGGCCAACGTCCTGACTTTC. This encodes CASAAGWRASASGANVLTF. The variable domain in full, with the rest retrieved from reference TRBV27 and TRBJ2-6, is EAQVTQNPRYLITVTGKKLTVTCSQNMNHEYMSWYRQDPGLGLRQIYYSMNVEVTDKGDVPEGYKVSRKEKRNFPLILESPSPNQTSLYFCASAAGWRASASGANVLTFGAGSRLTVL.

V gene TRBV5-1 combines with J gene TRBJ2-5; a weak D match, TRBD2 (6 bases). Germline CDR1 SGHRS, CDR2 YFSETQ. Between the trimmed V and J ends, which lost 0 bases and 1 base, there was a span of 7 bases. This CDR3 comprises 14 residues. CDR3 DNA sequence: TGCGCCAGCAGCTTGGGGAGGGGCCAAGAGACCCAGTACTTC. Its protein is CASSLGRGQETQYF.

This sequence joins TRBV2 and TRBJ1-3; 7 bases line up with TRBD1. This CDR3 comprises 14 residues. V gave up 5 bases and J gave up 4 bases; unmatched junction bases: 5. Germline lookup yields CDR1 SNHLY and CDR2 FYNNEI. CDR3 region: CASSLRQGGNTIYF. As DNA, the CDR3 is TGTGCCAGCAGTCTTCGACAGGGAGGAAACACCATATATTTT. Full variable domain (outside the CDR3, taken from reference TRBV2 and TRBJ1-3): EPEVTQTPSHQVTQMGQEVILRCVPISNHLYFYWYRQILGQKVEFLVSFYNNEISEKSEIFDDQFSVERPDGSNFTLKIRSTKLEDSAMYFCASSLRQGGNTIYFGEGSWLTVV.

The J gene is TRBJ2-5, the V gene TRBV5-1; D is perhaps TRBD1 or TRBD2 (5 bases each). Deletions cut 4 bases from V and 5 bases from J, with 12 bases between. Germline CDR1 is SGHRS and CDR2 is YFSETQ. The CDR3 covers 13 residues. CDR3 sequence (DNA): TGCGCCAGCAGCCTTTGGGGGAGCGAGACCCAGTACTTC. It is translated as CASSLWGSETQYF.

The gene calls are TRBV5-1 and TRBJ1-1; TRBD1 agrees at 7 bases. The CDR3 spans 14 residues. V was clipped by 4 bases and J by 1 base; unmatched bases: 4. Germline lookup yields CDR1 SGHRS and CDR2 YFSETQ. The CDR3 DNA follows: TGCGCCAGCAGCCAAAGACAGGGGAACACTGAAGCTTTCTTT. Protein sequence: CASSQRQGNTEAFF.

The sample holds one count of this clone. This chain uses TRBV2 with TRBJ2-7, with 8 bases that match TRBD2. V shed 8 bases, J shed 4 bases, and the junction held 4 bases outside the gene matches. Germline CDR1 SNHLY, CDR2 FYNNEI. The CDR3 runs 12 residues. CDR3 sequence: CASQRELYEQYF. The DNA of the CDR3 is TGTGCCAGCCAGCGGGAGCTTTACGAGCAGTACTTC.

This clone was seen only once. The CDR3: CASRLGVASYEQYF. The DNA of the CDR3 is TGTGCCAGCAGATTAGGGGTTGCGTCCTACGAGCAGTACTTC. The V call is TRBV6-5, the J call TRBJ2-7, with D possibly TRBD1 on 5 matching bases. V was clipped by 6 bases and J by 1 base, with 13 bases between them. CDR1 and CDR2 from the germline V gene are MNHEY and SVGAGI. The CDR3 runs to 14 residues.

The chain is built from TRBV7-8 and TRBJ2-3; 10 bases match TRBD2. Germline-derived CDR1 and CDR2 are SGHVS and FQNEAQ. The V and J ends lost 0 bases and 1 base, in that order; junction bases with no gene match: 1. This CDR3 spans 16 amino acids. CDR3 DNA sequence: TGTGCCAGCAGCTTAGCTCTAGCGGGAGGCACAGATACGCAGTATTTT. It is translated as CASSLALAGGTDTQYF. The full variable domain, its missing parts supplied by reference TRBV7-8 and TRBJ2-3, is GAGVSQSPRYKVAKRGQDVALRCDPISGHVSLFWYQQALGQGPEFLTYFQNEAQLDKSGLPSDRFFAERPEGSVSTLKIQRTQQEDSAVYLCASSLALAGGTDTQYFGPGTRLTVL.

This clone has a single count. This rearrangement joins TRBV19 to TRBJ2-1, with 7 nucleotides matching TRBD1. The germline gives CDR1 LNHDA, CDR2 SQIVND (reference sequence). The CDR3 totals 14 residues. V was pared by 3 bases and J by 9 bases, with 8 bases of the junction left unmatched. CDR3 amino acids: CASSIATGSGEQFF. CDR3 DNA sequence: TGTGCCAGTAGTATCGCGACAGGGTCGGGTGAGCAGTTCTTC.

The rearrangement links TRBV4-3 to TRBJ1-1, with 11 bases lining up with TRBD1. Germline V gene sequence: CDR1 LGHNA, CDR2 YSLEER. The CDR3 runs to 16 residues. The V segment lost 4 bases and the J segment 4 bases; nucleotides outside the gene matches: 8. The CDR3 reads CASSPRTGGVGTEAFF. The CDR3 coding sequence is TGCGCCAGCAGCCCGAGGACAGGGGGCGTCGGCACTGAAGCTTTCTTT.

The chain carries TRBV7-2 and TRBJ1-5, with no clear D. V was clipped by 4 bases and J by 0 bases, with 10 bases between them. The CDR3 has 15 amino acids. Germline assignment: CDR1 SGHTA and CDR2 FQGNSA. CDR3 sequence (DNA): TGTGCCAGCAGCTCCCAGGACGGTAGCAATCAGCCCCAGCATTTT. It is translated as CASSSQDGSNQPQHF.

This chain joins TRBV21-1 and TRBJ1-5; the table calls TRBD1, which could not be checked here. TRBV21-1 is a pseudogene segment. The CDR3 covers 15 residues. The CDR3 region is CASSTRTGSNQPQHF. CDR3 coding DNA: TGTGCCAGCAGCACCCGGACAGGGAGCAATCAGCCCCAGCATTTT.

The gene calls are TRBV10-3 and TRBJ2-7; possible D gene TRBD2, 7 bases. The CDR3 sequence is 15 residues long. Trimming removed 7 bases from V and 0 bases from J, with 16 bases in between. Germline-derived CDR1 and CDR2 are ENHRY and SYGVKD. The CDR3 loop reads CAIKGEVAGSYEQYF. DNA of the CDR3: TGTGCCATCAAGGGGGAAGTAGCGGGCTCCTACGAGCAGTACTTC.

This clone was seen a few times. The gene calls are TRBV28 and TRBJ1-2, with D unclear. This CDR3 comprises 14 residues. Trimming stripped 6 bases from V and 5 bases from J, with 16 bases between. The germline gives CDR1 MDHEN, CDR2 SYDVKM. CDR3 DNA: TGTGCCAGCAGCACCCGAATCCCCTCTTATGGCTACACCTTC. Protein: CASSTRIPSYGYTF.